The T cell receptor beta chain under discussion was sequenced for a study of immune evolution from preneoplasia to lung adenocarcinoma. Premalignant or tumor cells were enriched by macro-dissection after pathologic assessment. Germline V lookup: CDR1 KGHSH, CDR2 LQKENI. V shed 3 bases, J shed 8 bases, and the junction held 9 bases outside the gene matches. CDR3 size: 14 residues. Sequencing used immunoSEQ multiplex PCR; TCRdb keeps in-frame clones, though not all of them. The sample shows fewer than 8,000 clones, roughly three quarters of them seen only once. Study-wide points: Later-stage lesions seemingly showed higher T cell density and diversity than normal lung. Normal lung had the highest top T cell clone frequencies.

Points on this clone: Antigen: not known.

The receptor's source is a person in their 40s with lung adenocarcinoma. Sequencing input: FFPE invasive lung adenocarcinoma tissue. J is TRBJ1-2 and V is TRBV18; 7 nucleotides agree with TRBD1. The CDR3 nucleotides are TGTGCCAGCTCACCGGGGACAGCCGTCAACGGCTACACCTTC. Amino acids: CASSPGTAVNGYTF.